One sample yielded the 3 T cell receptor beta chains listed below, sequenced in a study of T cell repertoires in cytomegalovirus infection. TCRdb passed the reads through MiXCR, listing each CDR3 protein once. The repertoire holds more than 200,000 distinct CDR3 sequences, with over 8% as singletons. The source material was PBMCs. The origin of the receptors is a human donor in good health (CMV status not recorded). Some clones in this sample may be carry-over from other donors' samples.

The table lists this clonotype with many counts. This chain links TRBV3-1 with TRBJ2-7; possibly TRBD1 for D (7 bases). The CDR3 is 15 residues long. Per the germline V gene, CDR1 is LGHDT and CDR2 is YNNKEL (reference sequence). V was trimmed by 0 bases and J by 4 bases, leaving 13 bases between them. The CDR3 here is CASSQDGGTDYEQYF. CDR3 nucleotide sequence: TGTGCCAGCAGCCAAGATGGGGGGACAGATTACGAGCAGTACTTC.

This clonotype was detected ten times or more. The rearrangement links TRBV6-2 or TRBV6-3 to TRBJ2-1, with 7 bases identical to TRBD2. V lost 4 bases, J lost 1 base, and 10 bases stayed unmatched. This CDR3 is 17 amino acids long. Germline lookup yields CDR1 MNHEY and CDR2 SVGEGT. CDR3 amino acids: CASSSLFGRSSYNEQFF. CDR3 bases: TGTGCCAGCAGTTCCCTTTTCGGGAGGAGTTCCTACAATGAGCAGTTCTTC.

This clonotype was found once. The chain has TRBV30 and TRBJ1-2; TRBD1 is a possible D gene (5 bases). V was clipped by 4 bases and J by 0 bases, with 18 bases between them. Per germline, CDR1 GTSNPN and CDR2 SVGIG (reference sequence). The CDR3 totals 16 residues. CDR3: CAWTSPETVPNYGYTF. The CDR3, as DNA: TGTGCCTGGACCAGCCCCGAGACAGTTCCTAACTATGGCTACACCTTC.